These 2 T cell receptor beta chains came from one sample sequenced in a study of cytomegalovirus exposure and HLA in healthy donors. 60 Vbeta and 13 Jbeta primers were used in PCR. Clones were sequenced by immunoSEQ multiplex PCR, and TCRdb holds only the in-frame ones, with some missing. Altogether 160,000 or so clones are present, 80% being singletons, with the ten largest covering roughly 5%. The sequencing input was PBMCs. The receptors shown here come from a middle-aged man in good health and CMV-seronegative.

The V gene is TRBV11-2, the J gene TRBJ2-7; weak D call: TRBD1 (5 bases). CDR1 is SGHAT, CDR2 FQNNGV, per germline. This CDR3 is 14 amino acids long. V was cut by 6 bases and J by 3 bases, with 15 bases left in between. The CDR3 region is CASSSLPGIYEQYF. DNA of the CDR3: TGTGCCAGCAGTTCCCTCCCAGGGATCTACGAGCAGTACTTC.

In nucleotides, the CDR3 is TGTGCCAGCAGCTTAGAGGCGGGAGGGAGTGAGCAGTTCTTC. Amino acids: CASSLEAGGSEQFF. This chain links TRBV11-3 with TRBJ2-1; 9 positions match TRBD2. The CDR3 has 14 amino acids. Germline loops: CDR1 SGHNT, CDR2 YENEEA. Trimming cost V 0 bases and J 9 bases; bases outside gene matches: 3.